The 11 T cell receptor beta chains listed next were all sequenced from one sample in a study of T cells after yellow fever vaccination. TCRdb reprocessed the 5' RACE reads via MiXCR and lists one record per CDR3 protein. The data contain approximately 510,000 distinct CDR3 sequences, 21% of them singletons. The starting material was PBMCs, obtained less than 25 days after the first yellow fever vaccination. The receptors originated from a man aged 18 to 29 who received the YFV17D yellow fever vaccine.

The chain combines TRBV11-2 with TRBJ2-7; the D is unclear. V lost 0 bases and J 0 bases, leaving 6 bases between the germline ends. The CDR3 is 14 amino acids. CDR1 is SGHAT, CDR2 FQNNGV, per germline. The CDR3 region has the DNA TGTGCCAGCAGCTTAGAAGGGTTCTCCTACGAGCAGTACGTC. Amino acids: CASSLEGFSYEQYV.

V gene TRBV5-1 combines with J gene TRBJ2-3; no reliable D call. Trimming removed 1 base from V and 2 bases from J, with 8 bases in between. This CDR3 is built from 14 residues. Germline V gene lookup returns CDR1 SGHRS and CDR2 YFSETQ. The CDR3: CASSLNRLTDTQYF. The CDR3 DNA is TGCGCCAGCAGCTTGAACAGACTCACAGATACGCAGTATTTT. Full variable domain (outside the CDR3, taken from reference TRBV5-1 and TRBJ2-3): KAGVTQTPRYLIKTRGQQVTLSCSPISGHRSVSWYQQTPGQGLQFLFEYFSETQRNKGNFPGRFSGRQFSNSRSEMNVSTLELGDSALYLCASSLNRLTDTQYFGPGTRLTVL.

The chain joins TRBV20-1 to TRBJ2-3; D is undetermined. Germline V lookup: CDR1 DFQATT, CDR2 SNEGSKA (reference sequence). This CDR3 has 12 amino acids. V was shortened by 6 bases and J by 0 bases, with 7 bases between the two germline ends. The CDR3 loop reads CSAGLSTDTQYF. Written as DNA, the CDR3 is TGCAGTGCAGGCCTTAGCACAGATACGCAGTATTTT.

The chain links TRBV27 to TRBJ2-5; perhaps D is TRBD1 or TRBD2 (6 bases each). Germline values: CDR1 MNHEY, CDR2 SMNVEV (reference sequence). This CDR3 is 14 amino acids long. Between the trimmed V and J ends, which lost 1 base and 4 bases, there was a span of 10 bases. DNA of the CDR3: TGTGCCAGCAGTTTATGGGGGGCTGGAGAGACCCAGTACTTC. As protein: CASSLWGAGETQYF.

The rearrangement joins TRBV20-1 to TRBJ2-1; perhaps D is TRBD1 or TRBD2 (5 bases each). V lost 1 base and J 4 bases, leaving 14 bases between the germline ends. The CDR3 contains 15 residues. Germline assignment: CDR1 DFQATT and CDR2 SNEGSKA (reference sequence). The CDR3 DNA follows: TGCAGTGCTAGAGGAGGGGTTTTTGGGTACAATGAGCAGTTCTTC. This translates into CSARGGVFGYNEQFF.

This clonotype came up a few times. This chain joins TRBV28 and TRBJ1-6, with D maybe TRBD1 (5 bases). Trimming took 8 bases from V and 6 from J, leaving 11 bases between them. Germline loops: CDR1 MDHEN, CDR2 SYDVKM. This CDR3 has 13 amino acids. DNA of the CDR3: TGTGCCAGCCGGGGGGGGGTTAATTCACCCCTCCACTTT. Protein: CASRGGVNSPLHF.

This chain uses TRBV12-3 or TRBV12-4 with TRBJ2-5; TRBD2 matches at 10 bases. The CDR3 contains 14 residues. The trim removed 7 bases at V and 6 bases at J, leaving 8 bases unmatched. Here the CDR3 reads CASTRAGGLKTQYF. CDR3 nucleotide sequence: TGTGCCAGCACTCGAGCGGGGGGGTTAAAGACCCAGTACTTC.

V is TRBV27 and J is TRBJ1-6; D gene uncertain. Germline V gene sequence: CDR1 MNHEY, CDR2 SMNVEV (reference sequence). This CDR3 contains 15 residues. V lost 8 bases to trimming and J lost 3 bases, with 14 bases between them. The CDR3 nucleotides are TGTGCCAGCGCCCTCATGGATTACTATAATTCACCCCTCCACTTT. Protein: CASALMDYYNSPLHF.

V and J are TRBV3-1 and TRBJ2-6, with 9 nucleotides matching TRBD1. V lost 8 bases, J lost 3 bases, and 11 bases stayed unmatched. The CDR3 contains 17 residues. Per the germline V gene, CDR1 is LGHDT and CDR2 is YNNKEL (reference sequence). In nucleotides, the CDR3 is TGTGCCAGCGAAACCGGGACAGGGAGGCTTGGGGCCAACGTCCTGACTTTC. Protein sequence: CASETGTGRLGANVLTF.

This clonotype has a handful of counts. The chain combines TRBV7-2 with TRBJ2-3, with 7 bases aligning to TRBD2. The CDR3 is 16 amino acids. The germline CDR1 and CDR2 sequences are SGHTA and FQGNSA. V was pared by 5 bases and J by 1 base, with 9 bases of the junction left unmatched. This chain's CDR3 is CASSLDMAGGTDTQYF. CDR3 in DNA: TGTGCCAGCAGCCTAGATATGGCGGGGGGCACAGATACGCAGTATTTT.

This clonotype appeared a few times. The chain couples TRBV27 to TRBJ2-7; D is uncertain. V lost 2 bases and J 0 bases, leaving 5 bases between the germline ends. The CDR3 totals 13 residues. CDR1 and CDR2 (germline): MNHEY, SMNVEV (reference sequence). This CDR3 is CASSLRPSYEQYV. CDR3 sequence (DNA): TGTGCCAGCAGTTTAAGACCCTCCTACGAGCAGTACGTC.